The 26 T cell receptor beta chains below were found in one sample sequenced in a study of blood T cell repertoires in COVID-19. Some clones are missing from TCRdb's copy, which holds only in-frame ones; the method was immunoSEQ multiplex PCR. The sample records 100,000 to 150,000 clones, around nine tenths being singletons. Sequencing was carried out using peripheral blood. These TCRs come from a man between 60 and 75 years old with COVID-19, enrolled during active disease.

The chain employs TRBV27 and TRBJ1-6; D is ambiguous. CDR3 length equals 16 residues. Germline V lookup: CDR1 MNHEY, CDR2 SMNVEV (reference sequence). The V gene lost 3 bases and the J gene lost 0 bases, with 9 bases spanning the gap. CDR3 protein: CASSFGRSSYNSPLHF. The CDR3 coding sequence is TGTGCCAGCAGTTTTGGCCGGAGCTCCTATAATTCACCCCTCCACTTT.

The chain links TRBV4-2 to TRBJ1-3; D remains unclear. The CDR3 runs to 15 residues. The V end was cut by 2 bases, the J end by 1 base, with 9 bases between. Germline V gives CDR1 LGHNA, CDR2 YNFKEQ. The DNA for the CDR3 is TGTGCCAGCAGCCAATGGTCGGGGTCTGGAAACACCATATATTTT. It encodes CASSQWSGSGNTIYF.

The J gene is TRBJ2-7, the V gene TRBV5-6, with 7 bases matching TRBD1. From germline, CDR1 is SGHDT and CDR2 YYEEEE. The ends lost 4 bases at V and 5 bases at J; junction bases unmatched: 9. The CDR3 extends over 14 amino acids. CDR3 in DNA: TGTGCCAGCAGCCGGACAGGAGCTATGAACGAGCAGTACTTC. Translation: CASSRTGAMNEQYF. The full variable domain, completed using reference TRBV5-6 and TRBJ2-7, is DAGVTQSPTHLIKTRGQQVTLRCSPKSGHDTVSWYQQALGQGPQFIFQYYEEEERQRGNFPDRFSGHQFPNYSSELNVNALLLGDSALYLCASSRTGAMNEQYFGPGTRLTVT.

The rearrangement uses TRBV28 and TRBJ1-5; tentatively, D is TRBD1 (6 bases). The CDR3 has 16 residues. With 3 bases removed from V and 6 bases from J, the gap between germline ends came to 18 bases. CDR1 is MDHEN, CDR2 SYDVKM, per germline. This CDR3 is CASSLYGQGIFQPQHF. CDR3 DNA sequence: TGTGCCAGCAGTTTGTACGGGCAGGGGATTTTTCAGCCCCAGCATTTT.

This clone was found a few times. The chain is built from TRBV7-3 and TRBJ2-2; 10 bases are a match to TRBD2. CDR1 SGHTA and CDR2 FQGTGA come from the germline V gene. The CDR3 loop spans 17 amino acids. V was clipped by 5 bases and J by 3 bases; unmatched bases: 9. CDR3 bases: TGTGCCAGCAGCGGGGCTAGCGGGGGCCAAGACACCGGGGAGCTGTTTTTT. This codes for CASSGASGGQDTGELFF.

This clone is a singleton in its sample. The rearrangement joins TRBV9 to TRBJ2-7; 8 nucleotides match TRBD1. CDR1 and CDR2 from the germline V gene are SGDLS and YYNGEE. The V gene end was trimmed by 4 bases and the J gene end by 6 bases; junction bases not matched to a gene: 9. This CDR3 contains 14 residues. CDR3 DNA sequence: TGTGCCAGCAGCCCTAGTCCTACAGGGGGCGAGCAGTACTTC. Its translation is CASSPSPTGGEQYF.

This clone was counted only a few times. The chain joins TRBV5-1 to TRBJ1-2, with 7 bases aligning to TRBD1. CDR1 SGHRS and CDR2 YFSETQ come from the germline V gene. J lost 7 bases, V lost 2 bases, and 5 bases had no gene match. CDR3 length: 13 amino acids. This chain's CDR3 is CASSLSRGSGYTF. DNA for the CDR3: TGCGCCAGCAGCTTAAGCAGGGGGTCTGGCTACACCTTC.

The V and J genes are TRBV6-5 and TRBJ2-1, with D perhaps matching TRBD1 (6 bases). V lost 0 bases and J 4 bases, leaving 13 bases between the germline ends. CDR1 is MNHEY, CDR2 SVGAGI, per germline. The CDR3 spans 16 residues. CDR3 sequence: CASSYSIRTVYNEQFF. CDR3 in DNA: TGTGCCAGCAGTTACTCGATCAGGACAGTTTACAATGAGCAGTTCTTC.

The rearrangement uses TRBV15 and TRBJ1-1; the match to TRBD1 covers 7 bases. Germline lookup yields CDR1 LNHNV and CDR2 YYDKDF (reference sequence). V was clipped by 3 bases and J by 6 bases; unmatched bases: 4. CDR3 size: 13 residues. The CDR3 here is CATSRTRGSEAFF. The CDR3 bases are TGTGCCACCAGCAGGACCAGGGGGTCTGAAGCTTTCTTT.

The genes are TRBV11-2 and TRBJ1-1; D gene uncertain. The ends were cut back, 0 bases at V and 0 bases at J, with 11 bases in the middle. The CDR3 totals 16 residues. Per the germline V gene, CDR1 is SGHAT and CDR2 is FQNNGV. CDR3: CASSLDGRFMNTEAFF. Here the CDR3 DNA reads TGTGCCAGCAGCTTAGATGGCCGCTTCATGAACACTGAAGCTTTCTTT.

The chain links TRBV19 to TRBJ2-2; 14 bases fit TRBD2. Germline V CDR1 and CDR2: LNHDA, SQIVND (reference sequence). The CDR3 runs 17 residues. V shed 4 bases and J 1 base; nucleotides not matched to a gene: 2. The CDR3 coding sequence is TGTGCCAGTAGTACTGGACTAGCGGGGGGGAACACCGGGGAGCTGTTTTTT. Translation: CASSTGLAGGNTGELFF.

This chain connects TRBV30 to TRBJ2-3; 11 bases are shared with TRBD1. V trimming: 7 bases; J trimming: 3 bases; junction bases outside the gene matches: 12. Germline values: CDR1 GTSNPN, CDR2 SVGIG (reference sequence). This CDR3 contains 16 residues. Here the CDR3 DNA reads TGTGCCTACCGCCGGACAGGGGGCGCGAGGACAGATACGCAGTATTTT. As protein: CAYRRTGGARTDTQYF.

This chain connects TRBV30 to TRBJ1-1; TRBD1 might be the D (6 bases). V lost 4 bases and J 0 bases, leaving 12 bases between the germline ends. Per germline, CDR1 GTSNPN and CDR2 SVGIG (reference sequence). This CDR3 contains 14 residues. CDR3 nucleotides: TGTGCCTGGACAGGGGATCGAGTGAACACTGAAGCTTTCTTT. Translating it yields CAWTGDRVNTEAFF.

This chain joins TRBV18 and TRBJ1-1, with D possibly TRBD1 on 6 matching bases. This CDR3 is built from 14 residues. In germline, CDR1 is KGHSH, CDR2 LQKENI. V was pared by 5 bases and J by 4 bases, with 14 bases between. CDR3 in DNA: TGTGCCAGCTCAGGGACACAGGGTTCCACTGAAGCTTTCTTT. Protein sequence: CASSGTQGSTEAFF.

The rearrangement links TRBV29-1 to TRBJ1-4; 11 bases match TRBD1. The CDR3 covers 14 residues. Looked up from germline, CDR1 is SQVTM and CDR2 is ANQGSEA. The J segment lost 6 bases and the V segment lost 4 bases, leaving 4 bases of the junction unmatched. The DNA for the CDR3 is TGCAGCGTTGGGACAGGGGGCTGGGATGAAAAACTGTTTTTT. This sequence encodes CSVGTGGWDEKLFF.

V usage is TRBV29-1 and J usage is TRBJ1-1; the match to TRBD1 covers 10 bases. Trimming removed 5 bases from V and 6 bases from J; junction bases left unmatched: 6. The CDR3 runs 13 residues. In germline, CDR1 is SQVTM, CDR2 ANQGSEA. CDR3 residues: CSVLWDRGSEAFF. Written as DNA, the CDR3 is TGCAGCGTTCTATGGGACAGGGGATCTGAAGCTTTCTTT.

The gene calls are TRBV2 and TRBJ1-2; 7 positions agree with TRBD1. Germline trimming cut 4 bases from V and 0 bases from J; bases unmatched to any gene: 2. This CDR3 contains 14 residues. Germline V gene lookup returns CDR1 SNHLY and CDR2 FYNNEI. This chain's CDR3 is CASSGDSSNYGYTF. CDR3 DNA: TGTGCCAGCAGTGGGGACAGTTCTAACTATGGCTACACCTTC.

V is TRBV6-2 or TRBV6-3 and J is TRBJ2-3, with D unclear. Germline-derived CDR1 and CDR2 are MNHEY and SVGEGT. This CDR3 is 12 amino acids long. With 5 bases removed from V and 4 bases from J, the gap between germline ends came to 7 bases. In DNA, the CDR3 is TGTGCCAGCAGTGTCCTTCCAGATACGCAGTATTTT. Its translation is CASSVLPDTQYF.

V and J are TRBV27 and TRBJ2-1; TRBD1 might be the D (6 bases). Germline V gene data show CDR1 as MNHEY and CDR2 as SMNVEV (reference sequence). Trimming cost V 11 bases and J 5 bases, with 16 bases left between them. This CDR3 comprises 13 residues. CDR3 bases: TGTGCCGCCGCGGACAGCATGGACAATGAGCAGTTCTTC. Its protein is CAAADSMDNEQFF.

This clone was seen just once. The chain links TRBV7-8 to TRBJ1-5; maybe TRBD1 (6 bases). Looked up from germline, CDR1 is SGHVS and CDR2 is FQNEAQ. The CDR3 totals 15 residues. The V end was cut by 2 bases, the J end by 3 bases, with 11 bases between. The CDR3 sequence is CASSLLGGPNQPQHF. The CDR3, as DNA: TGTGCCAGCAGCTTACTCGGGGGGCCCAATCAGCCCCAGCATTTT.

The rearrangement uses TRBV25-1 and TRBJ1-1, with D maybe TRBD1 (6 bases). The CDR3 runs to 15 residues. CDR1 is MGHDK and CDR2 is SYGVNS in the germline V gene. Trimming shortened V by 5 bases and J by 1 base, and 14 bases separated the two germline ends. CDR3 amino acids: CASSTPQGTNTEAFF. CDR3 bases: TGTGCCAGCAGTACTCCACAGGGAACGAACACTGAAGCTTTCTTT.

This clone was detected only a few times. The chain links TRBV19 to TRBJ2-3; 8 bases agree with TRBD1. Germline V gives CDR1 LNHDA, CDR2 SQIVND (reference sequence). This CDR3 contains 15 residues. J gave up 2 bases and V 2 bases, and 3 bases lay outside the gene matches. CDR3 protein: CASSIQGAHTDTQYF. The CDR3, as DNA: TGTGCCAGTAGTATACAGGGGGCGCACACAGATACGCAGTATTTT.

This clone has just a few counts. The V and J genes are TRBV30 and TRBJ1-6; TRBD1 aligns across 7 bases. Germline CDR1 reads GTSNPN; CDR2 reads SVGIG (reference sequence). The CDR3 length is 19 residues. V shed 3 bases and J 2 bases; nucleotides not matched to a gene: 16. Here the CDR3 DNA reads TGTGCCTGGAGAGGAAGCCCGACAGGGAAGACGACCTATAATTCACCCCTCCACTTT. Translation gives CAWRGSPTGKTTYNSPLHF.

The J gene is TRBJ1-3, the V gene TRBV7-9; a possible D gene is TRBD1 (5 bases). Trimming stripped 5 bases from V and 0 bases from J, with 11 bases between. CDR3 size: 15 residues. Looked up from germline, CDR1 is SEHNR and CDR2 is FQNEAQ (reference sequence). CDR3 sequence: CASSQQDHSGNTIYF. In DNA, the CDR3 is TGTGCCAGCAGCCAACAGGATCACTCTGGAAACACCATATATTTT.

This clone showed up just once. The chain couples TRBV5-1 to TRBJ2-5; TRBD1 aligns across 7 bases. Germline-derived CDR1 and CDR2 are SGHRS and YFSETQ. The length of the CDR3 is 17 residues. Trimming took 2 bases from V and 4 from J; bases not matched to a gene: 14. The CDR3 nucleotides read TGCGCCAGCAGCTTTGGCCTCAGGGCAGGGGGTCCAGAGACCCAGTACTTC. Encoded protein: CASSFGLRAGGPETQYF.

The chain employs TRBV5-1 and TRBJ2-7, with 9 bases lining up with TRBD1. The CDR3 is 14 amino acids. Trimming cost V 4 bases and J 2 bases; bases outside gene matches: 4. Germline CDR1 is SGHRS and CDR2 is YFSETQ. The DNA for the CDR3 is TGCGCCAGCAGCACCCGGGACAGGGCCTACGAGCAGTACTTC. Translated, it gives CASSTRDRAYEQYF.